This T cell receptor (beta chain) is drawn from a study of blood T cell repertoires in COVID-19. Study context: Acute-phase and convalescent COVID-19 samples originated in the United States, Italy and Spain. The cDNA or gDNA used as material had been derived from T cells, B-cell-depleted T cells, or PBMCs.

The CDR3 extends over 14 amino acids. Trimming shortened V by 0 bases and J by 5 bases, and 8 bases separated the two germline ends. The V gene's germline CDR1 is SGDLS and CDR2 YYNGEE. Original processing notes: Amplification with reference gene primers provided the estimates of nucleated cell counts. Some clones are missing from TCRdb's copy, which holds only in-frame ones; the method was immunoSEQ multiplex PCR. For V, J and clone size, that table is used; D and trimming come from the DNA. The profile shows 130,000 or so clones, 70% to 90% of them singletons. The specimen was peripheral blood. The J gene is TRBJ2-2, the V gene TRBV9; weak D call: TRBD2 (5 bases). The clonotype originates from a man in his sixties with acute or convalescent COVID-19. The CDR3, as DNA: TGTGCCAGCAGCGTAGACGAGGGAACCGGGGAGCTGTTTTTT. Translated, it gives CASSVDEGTGELFF.